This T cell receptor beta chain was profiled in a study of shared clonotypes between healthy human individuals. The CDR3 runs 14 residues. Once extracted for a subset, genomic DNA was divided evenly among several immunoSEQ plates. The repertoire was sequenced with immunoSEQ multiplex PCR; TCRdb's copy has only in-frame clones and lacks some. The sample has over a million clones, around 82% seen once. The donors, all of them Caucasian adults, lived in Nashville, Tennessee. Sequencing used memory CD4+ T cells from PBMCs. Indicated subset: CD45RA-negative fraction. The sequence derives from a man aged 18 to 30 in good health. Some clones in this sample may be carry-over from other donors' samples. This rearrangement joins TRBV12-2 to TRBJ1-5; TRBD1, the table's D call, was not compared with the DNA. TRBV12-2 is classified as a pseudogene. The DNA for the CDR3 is TGTGCAAGTCGCTTAACAGGGAAAAGTCAGCCCCAGCATTTT. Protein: CASRLTGKSQPQHF.